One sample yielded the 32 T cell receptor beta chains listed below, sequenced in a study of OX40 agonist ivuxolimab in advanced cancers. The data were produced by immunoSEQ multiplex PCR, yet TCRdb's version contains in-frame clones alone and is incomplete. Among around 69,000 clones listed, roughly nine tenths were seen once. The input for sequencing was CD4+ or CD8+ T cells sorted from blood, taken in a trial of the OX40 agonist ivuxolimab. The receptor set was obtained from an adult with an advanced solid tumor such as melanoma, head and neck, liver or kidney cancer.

In DNA form, the CDR3 reads TGTGCCAGCAGCCCCTTGGCGGGGGTTAGGGAAAAACTGTTTTTT. As protein: CASSPLAGVREKLFF. This chain connects TRBV6-1 to TRBJ1-4; maybe TRBD1 (5 bases). CDR1 MNHNS and CDR2 SASEGT come from the germline V gene. This CDR3 comprises 15 residues. The ends were cut back, 6 bases at V and 8 bases at J, with 19 bases in the middle.

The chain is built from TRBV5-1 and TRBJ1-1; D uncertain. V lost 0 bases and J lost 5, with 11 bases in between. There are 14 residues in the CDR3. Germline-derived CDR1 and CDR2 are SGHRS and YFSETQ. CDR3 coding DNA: TGCGCCAGCAGCTTGGGTCACGGTGGGACTGAAGCTTTCTTT. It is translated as CASSLGHGGTEAFF.

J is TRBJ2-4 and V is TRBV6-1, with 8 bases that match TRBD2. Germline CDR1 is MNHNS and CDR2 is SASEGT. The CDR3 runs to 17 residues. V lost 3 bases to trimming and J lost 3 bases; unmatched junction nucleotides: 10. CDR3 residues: CASSDRGGGGRKNIQYF. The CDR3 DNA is TGTGCCAGCAGTGATCGGGGGGGAGGAGGACGCAAAAACATTCAGTACTTC.

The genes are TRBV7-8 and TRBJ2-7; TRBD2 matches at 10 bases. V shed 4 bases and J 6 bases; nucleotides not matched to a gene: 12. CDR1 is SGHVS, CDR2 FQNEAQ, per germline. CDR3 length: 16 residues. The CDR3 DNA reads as TGTGCCAGCAGCTCACCTCCTAGCGGGAGATCAAGCGAGCAGTACTTC. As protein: CASSSPPSGRSSEQYF.

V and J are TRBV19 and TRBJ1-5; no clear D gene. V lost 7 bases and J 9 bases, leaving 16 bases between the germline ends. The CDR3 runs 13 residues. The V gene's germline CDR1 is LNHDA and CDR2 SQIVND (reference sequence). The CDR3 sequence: CASNSAPNWPQHF. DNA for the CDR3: TGTGCCAGTAACAGCGCTCCGAATTGGCCCCAGCATTTT.

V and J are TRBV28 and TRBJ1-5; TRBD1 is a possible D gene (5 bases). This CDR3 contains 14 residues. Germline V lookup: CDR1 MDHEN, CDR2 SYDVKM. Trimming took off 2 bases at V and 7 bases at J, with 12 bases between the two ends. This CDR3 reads CASSLGGSGQPQHF. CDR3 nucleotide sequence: TGTGCCAGCAGTTTAGGGGGGTCCGGGCAGCCCCAGCATTTT.

CDR3 protein: CASSPVSRTDWHSGNTIYF. The DNA of the CDR3 is TGTGCCAGCTCACCGGTGTCTAGGACAGACTGGCACTCTGGAAACACCATATATTTT. The J gene is TRBJ1-3, the V gene TRBV18; a weak D match, TRBD1 (6 bases). The CDR3 loop spans 19 amino acids. CDR1 and CDR2 (germline): KGHSH, LQKENI. V lost 3 bases and J lost 0, with 21 bases in between.

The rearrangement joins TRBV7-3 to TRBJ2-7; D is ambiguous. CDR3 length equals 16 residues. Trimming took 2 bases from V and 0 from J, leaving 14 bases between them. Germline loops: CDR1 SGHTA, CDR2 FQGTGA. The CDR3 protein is CASSLGLSGSSYEQYF. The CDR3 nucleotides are TGTGCCAGCAGCTTAGGGTTAAGTGGATCCTCCTACGAGCAGTACTTC.

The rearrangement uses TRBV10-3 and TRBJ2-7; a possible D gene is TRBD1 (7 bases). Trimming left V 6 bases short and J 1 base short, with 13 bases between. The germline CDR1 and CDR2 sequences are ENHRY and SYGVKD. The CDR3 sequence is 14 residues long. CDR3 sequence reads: CAIREAGQSYEQYF. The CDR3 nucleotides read TGTGCCATCAGGGAGGCGGGACAGTCCTACGAGCAGTACTTC.

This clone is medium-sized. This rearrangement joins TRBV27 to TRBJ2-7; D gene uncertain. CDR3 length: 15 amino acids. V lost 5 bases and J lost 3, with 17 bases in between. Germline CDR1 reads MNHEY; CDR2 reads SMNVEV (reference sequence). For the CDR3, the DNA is TGTGCCAGCAGTAGTTCTTTCCATTCCTTCTACGAGCAGTACTTC. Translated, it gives CASSSSFHSFYEQYF.

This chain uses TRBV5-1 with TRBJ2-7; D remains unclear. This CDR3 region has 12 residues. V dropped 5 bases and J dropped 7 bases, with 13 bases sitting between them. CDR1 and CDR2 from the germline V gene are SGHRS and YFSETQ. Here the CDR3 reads CASREQGREQYF. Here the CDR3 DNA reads TGCGCCAGCAGAGAACAAGGGCGGGAGCAGTACTTC.

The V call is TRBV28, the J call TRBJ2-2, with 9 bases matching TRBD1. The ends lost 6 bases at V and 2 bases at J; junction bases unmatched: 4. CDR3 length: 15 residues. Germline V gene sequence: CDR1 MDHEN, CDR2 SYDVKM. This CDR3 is CASRRDRVNTGELFF. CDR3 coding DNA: TGTGCCAGCAGGCGGGACAGGGTAAACACCGGGGAGCTGTTTTTT.

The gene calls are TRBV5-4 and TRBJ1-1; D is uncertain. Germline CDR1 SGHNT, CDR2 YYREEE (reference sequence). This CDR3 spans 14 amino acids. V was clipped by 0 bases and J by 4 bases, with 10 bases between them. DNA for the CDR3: TGTGCCAGCAGCTTGGGGGGTTCGGCCACTGAAGCTTTCTTT. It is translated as CASSLGGSATEAFF.

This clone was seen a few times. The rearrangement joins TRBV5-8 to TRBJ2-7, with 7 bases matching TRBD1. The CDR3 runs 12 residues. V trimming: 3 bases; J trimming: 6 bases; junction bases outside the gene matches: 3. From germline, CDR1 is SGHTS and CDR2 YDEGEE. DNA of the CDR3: TGTGCCAGCAGCTGGGGACAGTCCGAGCAGTACTTC. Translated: CASSWGQSEQYF.

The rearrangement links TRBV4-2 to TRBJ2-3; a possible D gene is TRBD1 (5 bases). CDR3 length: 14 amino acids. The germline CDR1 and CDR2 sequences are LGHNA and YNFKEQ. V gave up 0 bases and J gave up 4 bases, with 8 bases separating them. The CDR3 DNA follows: TGTGCCAGCAGCCAAGAAGGGGTCCCAGATACGCAGTATTTT. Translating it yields CASSQEGVPDTQYF.

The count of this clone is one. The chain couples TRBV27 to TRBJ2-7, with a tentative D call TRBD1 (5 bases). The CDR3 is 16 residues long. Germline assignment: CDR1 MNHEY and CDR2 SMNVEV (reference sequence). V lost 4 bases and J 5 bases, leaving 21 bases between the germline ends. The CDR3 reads CASSSPGAPIRHEQYF. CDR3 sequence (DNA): TGTGCCAGCAGTTCGCCTGGGGCCCCCATTCGCCACGAGCAGTACTTC.

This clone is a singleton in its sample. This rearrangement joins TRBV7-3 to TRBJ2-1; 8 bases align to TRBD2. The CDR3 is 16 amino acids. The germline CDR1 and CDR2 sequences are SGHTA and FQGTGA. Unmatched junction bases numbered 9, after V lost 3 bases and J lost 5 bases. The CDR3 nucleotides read TGTGCCAGCAGCTTTATCACTAGCGGCCAAAACAATGAGCAGTTCTTC. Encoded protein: CASSFITSGQNNEQFF.

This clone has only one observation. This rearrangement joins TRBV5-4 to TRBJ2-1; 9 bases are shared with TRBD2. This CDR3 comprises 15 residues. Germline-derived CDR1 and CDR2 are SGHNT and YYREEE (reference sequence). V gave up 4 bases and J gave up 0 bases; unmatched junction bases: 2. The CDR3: CASSLSGSSYNEQFF. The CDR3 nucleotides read TGTGCCAGCAGCCTTAGCGGGAGCTCCTACAATGAGCAGTTCTTC.

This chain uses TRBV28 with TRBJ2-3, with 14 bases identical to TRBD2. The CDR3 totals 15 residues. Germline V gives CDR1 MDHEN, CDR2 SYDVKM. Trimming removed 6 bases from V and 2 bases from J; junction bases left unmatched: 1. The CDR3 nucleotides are TGTGCCAGCAGGACTAGCGGGAGGGCCACAGATACGCAGTATTTT. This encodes CASRTSGRATDTQYF. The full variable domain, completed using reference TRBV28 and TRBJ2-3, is DVKVTQSSRYLVKRTGEKVFLECVQDMDHENMFWYRQDPGLGLRLIYFSYDVKMKEKGDIPEGYSVSREKKERFSLILESASTNQTSMYLCASRTSGRATDTQYFGPGTRLTVL.

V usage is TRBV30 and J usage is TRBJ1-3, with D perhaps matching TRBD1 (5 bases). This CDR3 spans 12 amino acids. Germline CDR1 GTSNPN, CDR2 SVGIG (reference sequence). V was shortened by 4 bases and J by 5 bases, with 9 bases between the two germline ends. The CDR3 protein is CAWTWGRNTIYF. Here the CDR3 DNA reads TGTGCCTGGACATGGGGCAGAAACACCATATATTTT.

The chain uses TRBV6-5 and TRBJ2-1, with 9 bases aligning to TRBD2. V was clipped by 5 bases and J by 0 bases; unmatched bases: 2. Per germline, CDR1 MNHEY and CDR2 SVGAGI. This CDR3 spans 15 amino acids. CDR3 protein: CASSLSGSSYNEQFF. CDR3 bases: TGTGCCAGCAGTCTTAGCGGGAGCTCCTACAATGAGCAGTTCTTC.

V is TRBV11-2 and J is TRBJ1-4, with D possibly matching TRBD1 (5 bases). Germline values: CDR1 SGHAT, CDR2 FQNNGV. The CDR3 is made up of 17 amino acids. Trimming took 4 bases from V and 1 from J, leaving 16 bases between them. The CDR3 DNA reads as TGTGCCAGCAGCTCCGATCGGGGACCGTTAACTAATGAAAAACTGTTTTTT. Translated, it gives CASSSDRGPLTNEKLFF.

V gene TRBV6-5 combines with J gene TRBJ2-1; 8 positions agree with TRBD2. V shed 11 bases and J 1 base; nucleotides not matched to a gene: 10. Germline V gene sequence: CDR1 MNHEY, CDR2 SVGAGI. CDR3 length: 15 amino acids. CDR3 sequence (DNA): TGTGCCCCTCGGGGACTAGAATATTCCTACAATGAGCAGTTCTTC. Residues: CAPRGLEYSYNEQFF.

CDR3 sequence: CASITPNTEAFF. The CDR3 DNA reads TGTGCCAGCATTACTCCCAACACTGAAGCTTTCTTT. The V call is TRBV28, the J call TRBJ1-1; no definite D call. V was trimmed by 7 bases and J by 2 bases, leaving 8 bases between them. The CDR3 has 12 amino acids. Germline V gene data show CDR1 as MDHEN and CDR2 as SYDVKM.

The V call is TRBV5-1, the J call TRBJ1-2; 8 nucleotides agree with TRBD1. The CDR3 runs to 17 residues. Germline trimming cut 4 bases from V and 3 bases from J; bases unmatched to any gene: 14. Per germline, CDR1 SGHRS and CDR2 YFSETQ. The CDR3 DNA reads TGCGCCAGCAGCCCGACAGGGGATTCGGCTATTGACTATGGCTACACCTTC. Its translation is CASSPTGDSAIDYGYTF. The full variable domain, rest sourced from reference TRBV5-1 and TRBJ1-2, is KAGVTQTPRYLIKTRGQQVTLSCSPISGHRSVSWYQQTPGQGLQFLFEYFSETQRNKGNFPGRFSGRQFSNSRSEMNVSTLELGDSALYLCASSPTGDSAIDYGYTFGSGTRLTVV.

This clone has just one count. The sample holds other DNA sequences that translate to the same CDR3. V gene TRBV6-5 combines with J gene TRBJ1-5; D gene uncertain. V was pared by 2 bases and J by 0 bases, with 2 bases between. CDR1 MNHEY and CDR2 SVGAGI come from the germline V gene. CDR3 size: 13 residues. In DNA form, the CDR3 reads TGTGCCAGCAGTTACAATAGCAATCAGCCCCAGCATTTT. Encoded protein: CASSYNSNQPQHF.

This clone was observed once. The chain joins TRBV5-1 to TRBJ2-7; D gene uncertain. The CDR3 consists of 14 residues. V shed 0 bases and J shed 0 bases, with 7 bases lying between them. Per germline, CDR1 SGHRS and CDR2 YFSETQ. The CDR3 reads CASSLAADSYEQYF. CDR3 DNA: TGCGCCAGCAGCTTGGCTGCGGACTCCTACGAGCAGTACTTC.

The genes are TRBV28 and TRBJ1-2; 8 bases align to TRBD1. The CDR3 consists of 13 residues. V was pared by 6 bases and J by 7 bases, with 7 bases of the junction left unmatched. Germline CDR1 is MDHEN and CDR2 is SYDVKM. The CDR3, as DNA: TGTGCCAGCAGCCCGGACAGGGTCGGTGGCTACACCTTC. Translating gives CASSPDRVGGYTF.

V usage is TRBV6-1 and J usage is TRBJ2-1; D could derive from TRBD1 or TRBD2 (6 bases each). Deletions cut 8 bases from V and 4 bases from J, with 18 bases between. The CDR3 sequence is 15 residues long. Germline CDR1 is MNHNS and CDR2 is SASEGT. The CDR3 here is CASSWRDTFYNEQFF. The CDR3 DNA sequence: TGTGCCAGCTCCTGGAGGGACACCTTTTACAATGAGCAGTTCTTC.

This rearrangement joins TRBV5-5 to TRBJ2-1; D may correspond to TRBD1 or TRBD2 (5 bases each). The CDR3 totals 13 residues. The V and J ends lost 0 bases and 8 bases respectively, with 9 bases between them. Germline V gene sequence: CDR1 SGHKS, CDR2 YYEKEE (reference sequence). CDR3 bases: TGTGCCAGCAGCTTGGTGCTGGGGGATGAGCAGTTCTTC. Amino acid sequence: CASSLVLGDEQFF.

The CDR3 sequence is CASSLVGVDNEQYF. The CDR3 DNA reads as TGTGCCAGCAGTTTAGTAGGGGTGGACAACGAGCAGTACTTC. This sequence joins TRBV27 and TRBJ2-7; TRBD1 is a possible D gene (5 bases). The length of the CDR3 is 14 residues. The germline V gene encodes CDR1 MNHEY and CDR2 SMNVEV (reference sequence). Trimming shortened V by 2 bases and J by 5 bases, and 13 bases separated the two germline ends.

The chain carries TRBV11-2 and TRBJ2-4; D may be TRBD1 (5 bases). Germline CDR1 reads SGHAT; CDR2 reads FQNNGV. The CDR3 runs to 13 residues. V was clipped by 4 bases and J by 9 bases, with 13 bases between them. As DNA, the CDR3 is TGTGCCAGCAGCTCGGACATAATCGGCATTCAGTACTTC. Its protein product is CASSSDIIGIQYF.